This entry lists 9 T cell receptor beta chains sequenced from one sample in a study of shared clonotypes between healthy human individuals. TCRdb keeps only in-frame clones here, not all; method: immunoSEQ multiplex PCR. Altogether 2.5 million or so clones are present, 90% to 95% being singletons, with the ten largest covering more than 0.12%. The sequenced sample was naive CD4+ T cells sorted from blood. Described subset: CD45RA+ positively selected. All receptors come from a man younger than 35 in good health.

This clone was counted only a few times. The chain couples TRBV6-5 to TRBJ1-5; 9 bases map to TRBD1. The CDR3 runs to 15 residues. With V trimmed by 4 bases and J by 9 bases, 10 bases remained unmatched. Germline V gene sequence: CDR1 MNHEY, CDR2 SVGAGI. The CDR3: CASSFPGQGRRPQHF. In DNA, the CDR3 is TGTGCCAGCAGTTTCCCGGGACAGGGTAGAAGGCCCCAGCATTTT.

The chain joins TRBV5-4 to TRBJ2-7, with TRBD1 as a possible D gene (6 bases). Germline CDR1 SGHNT, CDR2 YYREEE (reference sequence). With 3 bases removed from V and 3 bases from J, the gap between germline ends came to 13 bases. The CDR3 is 14 amino acids. As DNA, the CDR3 is TGTGCCAGCAGCTCCGGGACAAGGAGCTACGAGCAGTACTTC. Encoded protein: CASSSGTRSYEQYF.

This CDR3 reads CASGPHNEQFF. As DNA, the CDR3 is TGTGCCTCGGGACCGCACAATGAGCAGTTCTTC. The chain combines TRBV30 with TRBJ2-1, with D perhaps being TRBD1 or TRBD2 (5 bases each). There are 11 residues in the CDR3. Germline V gives CDR1 GTSNPN, CDR2 SVGIG (reference sequence). Trimming removed 7 bases at V and 5 bases at J, with 9 bases between.

The rearrangement uses TRBV9 and TRBJ2-1, with 7 bases lining up with TRBD1. The CDR3 totals 15 residues. V gave up 3 bases and J gave up 4 bases; unmatched junction bases: 7. Germline V CDR1 and CDR2: SGDLS, YYNGEE. CDR3 bases: TGTGCCAGCAGCGCCTCGACGGGACAGTACAATGAGCAGTTCTTC. Protein: CASSASTGQYNEQFF.

The V call is TRBV15, the J call TRBJ1-5; D may be TRBD1 (5 bases). CDR3 length: 16 residues. V was clipped by 5 bases and J by 6 bases, with 20 bases between them. Germline V gene lookup returns CDR1 LNHNV and CDR2 YYDKDF (reference sequence). CDR3 protein: CATSSRDIGLGQPQHF. For the CDR3, the DNA is TGTGCCACCAGCTCCAGGGATATAGGTTTGGGTCAGCCCCAGCATTTT. Full variable domain (outside the CDR3, taken from reference TRBV15 and TRBJ1-5): DAMVIQNPRYQVTQFGKPVTLSCSQTLNHNVMYWYQQKSSQAPKLLFHYYDKDFNNEADTPDNFQSRRPNTSFCFLDIRSPGLGDTAMYLCATSSRDIGLGQPQHFGDGTRLSIL.

This clone showed up just a few times. The gene calls are TRBV18 and TRBJ1-5; no reliable D call. The CDR3 is made up of 14 amino acids. Trimming left V 1 base short and J 6 bases short, with 10 bases between. The germline V gene has CDR1 KGHSH and CDR2 LQKENI. CDR3 nucleotide sequence: TGTGCCAGCTCACCACTTTTGGGCGGTCAGCCCCAGCATTTT. This translates into CASSPLLGGQPQHF.

This sequence joins TRBV18 and TRBJ2-2, with TRBD2 matching 14 bases. Germline V CDR1 and CDR2: KGHSH, LQKENI. V lost 3 bases to trimming and J lost 6 bases; unmatched junction nucleotides: 3. The CDR3 sequence is 16 residues long. CDR3 nucleotide sequence: TGTGCCAGCTCACCGGGACTAGCGGGAGTCGCCGGGGAGCTGTTTTTT. Protein sequence: CASSPGLAGVAGELFF.

This chain links TRBV7-2 with TRBJ2-5; 7 bases agree with TRBD1. This CDR3 is 15 amino acids long. The V gene's germline CDR1 is SGHTA and CDR2 FQGNSA. V was clipped by 1 base and J by 1 base; unmatched bases: 3. In DNA, the CDR3 is TGTGCCAGCAGCTTAGTTCAGGGGGTCCAAGAGACCCAGTACTTC. Translating gives CASSLVQGVQETQYF.

This CDR3 reads CASSLNLGDTGELFF. DNA for the CDR3: TGCGCCAGCAGCCTAAATTTAGGGGACACCGGGGAGCTGTTTTTT. The chain employs TRBV5-1 and TRBJ2-2, with a tentative D call TRBD1 (5 bases). CDR3 length: 15 residues. Deletions cut 4 bases from V and 3 bases from J, with 13 bases between. CDR1 and CDR2 (germline): SGHRS, YFSETQ.